This T cell receptor beta chain was sequenced in a study of blood T cell repertoires in COVID-19. Background on the study: Researchers got acute and convalescent COVID-19 samples from the United States, Italy and Spain. PBMCs, B-cell-depleted T cells, or T cells provided the cDNA or gDNA that made up the material.

This CDR3 is 14 amino acids long. Per germline, CDR1 SQVTM and CDR2 ANQGSEA. J lost 8 bases, V lost 3 bases, and 8 bases had no gene match. Clones were read by immunoSEQ multiplex PCR, and TCRdb kept only the in-frame ones, dropping some. The data contain about 220,000 clones, 70% to 85% of them seen just once; the ten biggest clones take up 3% to 4%. The V gene is TRBV29-1, the J gene TRBJ1-2, with 11 bases identical to TRBD1. Sequencing was carried out using PBMCs or T cells enriched from blood (not recorded which). The sequence derives from an older woman who had recovered from COVID-19. In DNA form, the CDR3 reads TGCAGCGTTGAGCCCGGACAGGGGGCGGGAGGCTACACCTTC. Its protein product is CSVEPGQGAGGYTF.